This T cell receptor beta chain was recorded in a study of cytomegalovirus exposure and HLA in healthy donors. 13 Jbeta primers and 60 Vbeta primers were used for the PCR. Method: immunoSEQ multiplex PCR; TCRdb's copy keeps in-frame clones and lacks some. Altogether roughly 130,000 clones are present, roughly two thirds being singletons, with the ten largest covering 1.5% to 2%. Findings and caveats of the study: Productive status was seen about 90% or about 30% of the time for most TCR beta V segments in an earlier analysis. TCR beta V- and J-gene trimming, according to a later analysis, was linked to a missense DCLRE1C variant. An analysis that came later showed most CMV-associated TCR beta chains appearing HLA-restricted.

As to this clone: Antigen unknown.

The CDR3 runs 15 residues. Germline V lookup: CDR1 SGHVS, CDR2 FNYEAQ. The ends were cut back, 5 bases at V and 2 bases at J, with 13 bases in the middle. What was sequenced was PBMCs. V and J are TRBV7-6 and TRBJ1-3; tentatively, D is TRBD1 (6 bases). This receptor was obtained from a man younger than 40 in good health and CMV-seropositive. The CDR3 spells CASSPSRGTGNTIYF. For the CDR3, the DNA is TGTGCCAGCAGCCCATCCAGGGGTACTGGAAACACCATATATTTT.